This T cell receptor beta chain was identified in a study of T-cell reconstitution after alpha-beta-depleted transplantation in children. General study results and limits: Newly generated T cells supplied most T-cell counts and diversity one year post-transplant.

The TCRbeta library incorporated unique molecular identifiers. TCRdb called the PCR reads again in MiXCR, with one record for every CDR3 protein. The table lists roughly 300,000 distinct CDR3 sequences, more than 9% of them singletons. This clonotype was observed many times. Its antigen remains unknown. Specimen: peripheral blood, collected 180 days after TCRalphabeta/CD19-depleted stem cell transplant. The TCR originated in a male patient aged 2 to 9 who had a stem cell transplant for chronic granulomatous disease, so the T cells may come from the graft donor.

In DNA, the CDR3 is TGTGCCAGCAGCCAAAGTCGGACAGGGCCGAACACTGAAGCTTTCTTT. It encodes CASSQSRTGPNTEAFF. This chain links TRBV7-2 with TRBJ1-1; 8 bases line up with TRBD1. Germline V gene data show CDR1 as SGHTA and CDR2 as FQGNSA. Germline trimming cut 5 bases from V and 1 base from J; bases unmatched to any gene: 9. The CDR3 runs 16 residues.